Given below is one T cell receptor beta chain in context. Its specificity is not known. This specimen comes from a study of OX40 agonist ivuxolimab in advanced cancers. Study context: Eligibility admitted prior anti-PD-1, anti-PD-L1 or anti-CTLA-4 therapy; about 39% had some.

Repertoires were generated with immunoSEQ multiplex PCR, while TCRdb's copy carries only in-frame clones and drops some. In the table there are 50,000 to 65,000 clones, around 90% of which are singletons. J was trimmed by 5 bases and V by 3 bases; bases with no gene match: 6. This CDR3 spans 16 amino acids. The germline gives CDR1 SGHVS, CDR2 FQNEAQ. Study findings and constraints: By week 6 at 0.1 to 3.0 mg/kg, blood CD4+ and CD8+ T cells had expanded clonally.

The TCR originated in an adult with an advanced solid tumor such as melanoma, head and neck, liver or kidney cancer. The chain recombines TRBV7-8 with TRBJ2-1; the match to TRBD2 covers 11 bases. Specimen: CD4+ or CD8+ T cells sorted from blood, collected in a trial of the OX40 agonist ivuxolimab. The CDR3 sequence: CASSFLAGGLDNEQFF. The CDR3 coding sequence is TGTGCCAGCAGCTTTCTAGCGGGAGGTCTCGACAATGAGCAGTTCTTC.